This TCR beta chain was recorded in a study of CD4 T cells in relation to SARS-CoV-2 and coronaviruses. Study details: Controls used an HIV-1 Nef peptide pool or no peptide. General study findings and limits: Roughly 69% of donors had memory CD4+ clonotypes crossrecognizing SARS-CoV-2 and common cold coronavirus spike.

Worth noting for this clone: The antigen remains undetermined.

The V and J ends lost 0 bases and 6 bases respectively, with 12 bases between them. Germline V lookup: CDR1 GTSNPN, CDR2 SVGIG (reference sequence). CDR3 length: 14 residues. Profiled with immunoSEQ multiplex PCR; TCRdb holds only in-frame clones, not every one. This repertoire shows 20,000 to 25,000 clones, just under 75% found once; its top ten account for roughly 12%. Before the COVID-19 pandemic, during about 2011-2019, CD4+ T cells were taken from unexposed donors. CD4+ T cells were isolated from the cells after about nine days of culture. Cultures held roughly 2 million PBMCs per well with roughly 10 IU/ml IL-2.

The clonotype was recovered from a human donor in good health. The V and J genes are TRBV30 and TRBJ2-1; D gene uncertain. Sequencing was carried out using CD4+ T cells from PBMCs, cultured in vitro. The CDR3 here is CAWSVLAFGNEQFF. CDR3 DNA sequence: TGTGCCTGGAGTGTACTTGCATTTGGCAATGAGCAGTTCTTC. Combining the CDR3 with reference TRBV30 and TRBJ2-1 gives the whole variable domain SQTIHQWPATLVQPVGSPLSLECTVEGTSNPNLYWYRQAAGRGLQLLFYSVGIGQISSEVPQNLSASRPQDRQFILSSKKLLLSDSGFYLCAWSVLAFGNEQFFGPGTRLTVL.